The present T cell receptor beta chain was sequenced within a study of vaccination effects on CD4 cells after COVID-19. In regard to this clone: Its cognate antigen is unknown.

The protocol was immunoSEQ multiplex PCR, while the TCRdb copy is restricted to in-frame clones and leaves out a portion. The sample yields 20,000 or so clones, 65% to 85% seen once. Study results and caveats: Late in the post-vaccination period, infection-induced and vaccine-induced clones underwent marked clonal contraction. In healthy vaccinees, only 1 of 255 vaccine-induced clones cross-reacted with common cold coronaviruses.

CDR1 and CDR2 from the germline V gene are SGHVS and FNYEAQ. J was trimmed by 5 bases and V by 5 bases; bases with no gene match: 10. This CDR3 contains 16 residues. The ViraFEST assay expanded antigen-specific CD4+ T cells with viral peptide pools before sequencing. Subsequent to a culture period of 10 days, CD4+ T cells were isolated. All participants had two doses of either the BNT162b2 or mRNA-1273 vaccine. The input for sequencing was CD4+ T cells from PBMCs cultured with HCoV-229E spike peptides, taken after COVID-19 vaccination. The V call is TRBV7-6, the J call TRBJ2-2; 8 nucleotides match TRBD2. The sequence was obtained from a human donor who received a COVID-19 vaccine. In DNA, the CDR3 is TGTGCCAGCAGCCAGAGGCCGGCTAGCGGGACCGGGGAGCTGTTTTTT. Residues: CASSQRPASGTGELFF.